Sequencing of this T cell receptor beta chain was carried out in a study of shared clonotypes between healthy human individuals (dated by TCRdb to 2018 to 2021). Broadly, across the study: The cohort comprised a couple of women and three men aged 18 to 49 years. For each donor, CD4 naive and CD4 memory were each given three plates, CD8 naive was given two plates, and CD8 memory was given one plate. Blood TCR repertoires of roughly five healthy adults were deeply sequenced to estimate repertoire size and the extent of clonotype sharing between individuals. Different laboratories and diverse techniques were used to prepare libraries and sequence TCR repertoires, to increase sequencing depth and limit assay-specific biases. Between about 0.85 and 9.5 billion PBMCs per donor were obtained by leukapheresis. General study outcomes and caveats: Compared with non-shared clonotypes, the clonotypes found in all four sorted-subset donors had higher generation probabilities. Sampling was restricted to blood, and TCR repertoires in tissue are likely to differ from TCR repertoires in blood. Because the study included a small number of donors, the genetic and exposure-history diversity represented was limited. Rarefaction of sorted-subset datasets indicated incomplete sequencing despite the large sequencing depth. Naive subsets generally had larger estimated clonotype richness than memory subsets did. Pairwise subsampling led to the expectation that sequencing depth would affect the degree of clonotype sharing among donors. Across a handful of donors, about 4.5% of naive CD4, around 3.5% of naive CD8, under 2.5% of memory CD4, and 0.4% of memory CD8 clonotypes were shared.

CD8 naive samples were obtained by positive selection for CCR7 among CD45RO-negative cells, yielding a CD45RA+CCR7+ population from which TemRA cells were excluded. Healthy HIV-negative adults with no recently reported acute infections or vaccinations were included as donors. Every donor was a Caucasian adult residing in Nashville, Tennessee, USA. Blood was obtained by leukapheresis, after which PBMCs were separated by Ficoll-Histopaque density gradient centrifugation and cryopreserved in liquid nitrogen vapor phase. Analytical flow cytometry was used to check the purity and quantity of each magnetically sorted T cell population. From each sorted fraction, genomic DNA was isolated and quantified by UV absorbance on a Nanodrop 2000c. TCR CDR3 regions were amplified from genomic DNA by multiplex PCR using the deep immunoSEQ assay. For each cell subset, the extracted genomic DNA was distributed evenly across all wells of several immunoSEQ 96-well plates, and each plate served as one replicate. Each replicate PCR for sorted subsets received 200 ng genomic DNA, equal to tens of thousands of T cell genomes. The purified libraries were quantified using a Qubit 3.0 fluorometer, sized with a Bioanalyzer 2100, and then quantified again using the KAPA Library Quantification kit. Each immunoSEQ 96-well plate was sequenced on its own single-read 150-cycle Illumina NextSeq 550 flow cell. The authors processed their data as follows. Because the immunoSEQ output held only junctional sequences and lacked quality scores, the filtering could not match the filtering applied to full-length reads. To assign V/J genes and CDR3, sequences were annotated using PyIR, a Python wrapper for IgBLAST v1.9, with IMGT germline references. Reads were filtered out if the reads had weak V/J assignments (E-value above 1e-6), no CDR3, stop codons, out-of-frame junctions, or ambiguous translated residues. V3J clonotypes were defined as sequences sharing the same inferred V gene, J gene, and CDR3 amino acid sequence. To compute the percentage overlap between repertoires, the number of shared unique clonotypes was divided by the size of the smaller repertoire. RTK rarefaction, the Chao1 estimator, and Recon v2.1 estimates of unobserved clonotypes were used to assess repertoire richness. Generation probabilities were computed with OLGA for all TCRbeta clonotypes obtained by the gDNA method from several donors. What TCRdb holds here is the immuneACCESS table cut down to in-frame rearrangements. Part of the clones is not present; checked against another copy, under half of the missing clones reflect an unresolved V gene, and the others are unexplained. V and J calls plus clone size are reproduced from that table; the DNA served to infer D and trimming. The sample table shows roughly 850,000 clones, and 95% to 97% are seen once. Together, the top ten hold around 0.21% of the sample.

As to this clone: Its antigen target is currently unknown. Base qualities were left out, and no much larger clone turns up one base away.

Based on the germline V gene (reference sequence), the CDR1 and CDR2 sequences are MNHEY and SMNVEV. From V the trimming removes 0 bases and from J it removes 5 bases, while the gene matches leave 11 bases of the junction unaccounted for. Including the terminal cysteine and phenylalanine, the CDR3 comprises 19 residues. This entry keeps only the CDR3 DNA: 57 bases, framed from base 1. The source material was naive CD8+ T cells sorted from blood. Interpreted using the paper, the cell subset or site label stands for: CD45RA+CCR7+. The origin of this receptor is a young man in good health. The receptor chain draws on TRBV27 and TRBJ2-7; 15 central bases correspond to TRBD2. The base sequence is TGTGCCAGCAGTTTATCCGGGACTAGCGGGAGGAGGTTGGGTAACGAGCAGTACTTC. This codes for CASSLSGTSGRRLGNEQYF.